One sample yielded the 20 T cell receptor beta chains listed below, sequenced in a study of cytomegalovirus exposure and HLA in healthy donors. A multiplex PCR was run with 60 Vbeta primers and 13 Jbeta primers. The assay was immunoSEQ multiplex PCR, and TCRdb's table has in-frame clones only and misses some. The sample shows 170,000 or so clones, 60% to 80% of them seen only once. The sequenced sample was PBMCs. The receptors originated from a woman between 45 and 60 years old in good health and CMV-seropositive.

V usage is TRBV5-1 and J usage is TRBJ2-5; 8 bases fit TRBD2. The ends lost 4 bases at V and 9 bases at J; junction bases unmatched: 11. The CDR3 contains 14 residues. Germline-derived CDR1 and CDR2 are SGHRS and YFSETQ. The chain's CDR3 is CASSAGGDPGAQYF. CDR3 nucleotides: TGCGCCAGCAGCGCCGGGGGGGACCCCGGGGCCCAGTACTTC.

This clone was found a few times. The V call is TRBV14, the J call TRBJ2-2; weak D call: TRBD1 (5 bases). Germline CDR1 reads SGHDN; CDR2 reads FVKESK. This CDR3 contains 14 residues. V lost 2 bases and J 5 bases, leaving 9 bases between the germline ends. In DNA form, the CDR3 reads TGTGCCAGCAGCCAATCTAGGGGTACCGGGGAGCTGTTTTTT. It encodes CASSQSRGTGELFF.

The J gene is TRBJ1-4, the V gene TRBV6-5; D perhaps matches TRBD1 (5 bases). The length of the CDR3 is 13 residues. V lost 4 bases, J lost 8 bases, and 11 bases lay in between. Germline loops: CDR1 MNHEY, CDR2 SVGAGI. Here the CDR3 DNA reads TGTGCCAGCAGTTCCAGGGAAGGCGAAAAACTGTTTTTT. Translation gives CASSSREGEKLFF.

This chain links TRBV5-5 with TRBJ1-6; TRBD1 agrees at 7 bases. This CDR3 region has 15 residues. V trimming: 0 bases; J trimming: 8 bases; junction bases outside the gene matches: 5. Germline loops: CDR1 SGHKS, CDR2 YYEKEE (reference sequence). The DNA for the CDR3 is TGTGCCAGCAGCTTGGAAGGGGGCGACTATTCACCCCTCCACTTT. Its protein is CASSLEGGDYSPLHF.

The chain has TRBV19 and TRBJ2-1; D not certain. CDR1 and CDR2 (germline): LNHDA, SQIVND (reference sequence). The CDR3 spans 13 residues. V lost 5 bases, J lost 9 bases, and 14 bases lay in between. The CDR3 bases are TGTGCCAGTAGTCCTATAGTCTCGGGTGAGCAGTTCTTC. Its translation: CASSPIVSGEQFF. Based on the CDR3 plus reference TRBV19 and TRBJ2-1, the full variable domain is DGGITQSPKYLFRKEGQNVTLSCEQNLNHDAMYWYRQDPGQGLRLIYYSQIVNDFQKGDIAEGYSVSREKKESFPLTVTSAQKNPTAFYLCASSPIVSGEQFFGPGTRLTVL.

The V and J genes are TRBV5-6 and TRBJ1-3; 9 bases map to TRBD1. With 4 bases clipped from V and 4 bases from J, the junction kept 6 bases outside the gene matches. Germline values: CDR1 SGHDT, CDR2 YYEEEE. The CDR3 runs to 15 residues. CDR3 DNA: TGTGCCAGCAGCGGCGGGACAGGGACCGGAAACACCATATATTTT. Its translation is CASSGGTGTGNTIYF.

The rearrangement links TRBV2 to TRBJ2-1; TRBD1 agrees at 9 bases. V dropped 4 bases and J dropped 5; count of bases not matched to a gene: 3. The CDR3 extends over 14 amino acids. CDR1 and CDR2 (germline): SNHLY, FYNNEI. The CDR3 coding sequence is TGTGCCAGCAGTGCAGGACAGGGGAACAATGAGCAGTTCTTC. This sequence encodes CASSAGQGNNEQFF.

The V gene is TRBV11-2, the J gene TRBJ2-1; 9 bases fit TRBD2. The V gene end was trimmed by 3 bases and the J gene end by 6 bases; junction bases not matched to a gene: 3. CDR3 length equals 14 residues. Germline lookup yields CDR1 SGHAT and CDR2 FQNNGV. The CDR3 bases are TGTGCCAGCAGCTTGGCTAGCGGGGCCAATGAGCAGTTCTTC. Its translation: CASSLASGANEQFF. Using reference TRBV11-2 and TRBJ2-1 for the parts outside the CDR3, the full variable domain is EAGVAQSPRYKIIEKRQSVAFWCNPISGHATLYWYQQILGQGPKLLIQFQNNGVVDDSQLPKDRFSAERLKGVDSTLKIQPAKLEDSAVYLCASSLASGANEQFFGPGTRLTVL.

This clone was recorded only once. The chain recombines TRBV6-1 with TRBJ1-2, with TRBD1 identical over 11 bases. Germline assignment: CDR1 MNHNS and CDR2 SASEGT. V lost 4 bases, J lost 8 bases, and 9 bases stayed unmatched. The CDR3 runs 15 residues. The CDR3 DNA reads TGTGCCAGCAGTGCCGGGACAGGGGGGTCGAAGGGCTACACCTTC. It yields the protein CASSAGTGGSKGYTF.

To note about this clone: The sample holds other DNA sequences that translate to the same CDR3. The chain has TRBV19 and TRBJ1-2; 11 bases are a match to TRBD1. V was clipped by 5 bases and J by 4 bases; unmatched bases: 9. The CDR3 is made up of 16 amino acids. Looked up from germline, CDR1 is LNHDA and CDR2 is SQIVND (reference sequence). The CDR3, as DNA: TGTGCCAGTAGTGCCCTCCAGGACAGGGGGCGCTATGGCTACACCTTC. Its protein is CASSALQDRGRYGYTF. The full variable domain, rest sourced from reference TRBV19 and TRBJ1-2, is DGGITQSPKYLFRKEGQNVTLSCEQNLNHDAMYWYRQDPGQGLRLIYYSQIVNDFQKGDIAEGYSVSREKKESFPLTVTSAQKNPTAFYLCASSALQDRGRYGYTFGSGTRLTVV.

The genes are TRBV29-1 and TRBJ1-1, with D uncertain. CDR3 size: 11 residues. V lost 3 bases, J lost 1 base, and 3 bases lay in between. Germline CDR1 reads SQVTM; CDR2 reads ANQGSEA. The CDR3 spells CSVEANTEAFF. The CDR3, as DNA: TGCAGCGTTGAGGCGAACACTGAAGCTTTCTTT.

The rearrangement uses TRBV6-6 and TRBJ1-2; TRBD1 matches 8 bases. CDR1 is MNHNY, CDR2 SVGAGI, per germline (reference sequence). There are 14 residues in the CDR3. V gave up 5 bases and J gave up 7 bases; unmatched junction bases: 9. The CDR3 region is CASSPQGVSLGYTF. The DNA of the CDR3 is TGTGCCAGCAGTCCACAGGGGGTGAGCCTTGGCTACACCTTC.

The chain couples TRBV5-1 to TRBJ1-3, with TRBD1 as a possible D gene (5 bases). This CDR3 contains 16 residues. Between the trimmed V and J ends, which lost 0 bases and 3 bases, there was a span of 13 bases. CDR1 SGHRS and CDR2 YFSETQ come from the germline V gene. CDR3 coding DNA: TGCGCCAGCAGCTTGGGACATGGGGCGCTTGGAAACACCATATATTTT. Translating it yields CASSLGHGALGNTIYF.

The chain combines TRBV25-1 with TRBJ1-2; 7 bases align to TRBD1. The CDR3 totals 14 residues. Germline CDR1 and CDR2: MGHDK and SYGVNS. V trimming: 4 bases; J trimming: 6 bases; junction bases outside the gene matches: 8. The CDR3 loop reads CASSAAGQKDGYTF. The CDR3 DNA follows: TGTGCCAGCAGTGCTGCGGGACAGAAGGATGGCTACACCTTC.

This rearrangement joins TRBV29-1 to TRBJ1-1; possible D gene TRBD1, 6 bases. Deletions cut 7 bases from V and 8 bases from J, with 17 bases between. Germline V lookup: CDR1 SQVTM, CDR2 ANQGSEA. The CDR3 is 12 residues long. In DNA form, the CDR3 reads TGCAGCGCCCCCTTACAGGGAACCGAAGCTTTCTTT. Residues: CSAPLQGTEAFF.

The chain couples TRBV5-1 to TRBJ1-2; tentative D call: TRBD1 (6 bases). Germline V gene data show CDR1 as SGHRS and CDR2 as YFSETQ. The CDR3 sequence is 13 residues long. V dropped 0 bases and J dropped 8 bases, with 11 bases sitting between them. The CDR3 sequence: CASSLVQGQGYTF. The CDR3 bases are TGCGCCAGCAGCTTGGTCCAGGGGCAGGGCTACACCTTC. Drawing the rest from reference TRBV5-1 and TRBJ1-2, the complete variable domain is KAGVTQTPRYLIKTRGQQVTLSCSPISGHRSVSWYQQTPGQGLQFLFEYFSETQRNKGNFPGRFSGRQFSNSRSEMNVSTLELGDSALYLCASSLVQGQGYTFGSGTRLTVV.

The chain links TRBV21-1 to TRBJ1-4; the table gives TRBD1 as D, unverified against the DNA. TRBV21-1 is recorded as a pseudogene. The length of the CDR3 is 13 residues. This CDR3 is CASSKERGEKLFF. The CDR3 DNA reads TGTGCCAGCAGCAAAGAAAGGGGTGAAAAACTGTTTTTT.

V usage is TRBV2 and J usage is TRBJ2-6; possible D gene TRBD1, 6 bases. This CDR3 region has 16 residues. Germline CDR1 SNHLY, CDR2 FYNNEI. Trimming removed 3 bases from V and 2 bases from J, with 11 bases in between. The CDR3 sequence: CASSDPWGPGANVLTF. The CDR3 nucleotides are TGTGCCAGCAGTGACCCATGGGGGCCTGGGGCCAACGTCCTGACTTTC.

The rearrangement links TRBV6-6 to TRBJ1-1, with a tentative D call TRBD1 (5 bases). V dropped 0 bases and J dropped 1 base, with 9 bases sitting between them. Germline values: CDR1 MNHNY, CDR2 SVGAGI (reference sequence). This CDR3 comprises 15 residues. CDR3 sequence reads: CASSYSTVGNTEAFF. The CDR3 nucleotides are TGTGCCAGCAGTTACTCGACAGTTGGGAACACTGAAGCTTTCTTT.

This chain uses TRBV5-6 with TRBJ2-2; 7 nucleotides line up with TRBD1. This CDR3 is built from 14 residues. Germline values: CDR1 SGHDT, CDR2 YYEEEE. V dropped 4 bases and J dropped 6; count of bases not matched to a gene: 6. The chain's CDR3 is CASSKTGWAGELFF. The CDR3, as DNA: TGTGCCAGCAGCAAGACAGGGTGGGCCGGGGAGCTGTTTTTT.